The present TCR beta chain was sequenced within a study of cytomegalovirus exposure and HLA in healthy donors. Study results and limitations: Rare TCR sequences dominated, though some public TCRs recurred in many donors.

In the PCR, 60 Vbeta and 13 Jbeta primers were used. The protocol was immunoSEQ multiplex PCR, while the TCRdb copy is restricted to in-frame clones and leaves out a portion. This repertoire shows roughly 150,000 clones, 75% found once; its top ten account for about 6.5%. There are 13 residues in the CDR3. Germline V gives CDR1 MNHEY, CDR2 SMNVEV (reference sequence). V lost 6 bases to trimming and J lost 6 bases, with 14 bases between them. Turning to this clone: The antigen is not known.

Sequences were obtained from PBMCs. This sequence was found in a man aged 25 to 40 in good health and CMV-seronegative. The chain is built from TRBV27 and TRBJ1-1; tentative D call: TRBD1 (6 bases). The CDR3 DNA sequence: TGTGCCAGCAGACCCGGACAGTTCCCTGAAGCTTTCTTT. Translated, it gives CASRPGQFPEAFF.